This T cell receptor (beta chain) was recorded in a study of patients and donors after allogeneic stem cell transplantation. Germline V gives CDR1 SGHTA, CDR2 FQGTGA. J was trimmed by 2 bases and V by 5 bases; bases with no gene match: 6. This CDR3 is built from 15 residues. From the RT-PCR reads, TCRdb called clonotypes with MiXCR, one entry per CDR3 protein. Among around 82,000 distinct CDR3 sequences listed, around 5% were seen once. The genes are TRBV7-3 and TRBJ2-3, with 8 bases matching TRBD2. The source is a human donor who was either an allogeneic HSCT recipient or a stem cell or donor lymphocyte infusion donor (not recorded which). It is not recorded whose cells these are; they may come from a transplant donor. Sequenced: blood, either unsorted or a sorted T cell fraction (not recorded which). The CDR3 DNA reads TGTGCCAGCAGCCCTCGGGAGGGAAACACAGATACGCAGTATTTT. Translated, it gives CASSPREGNTDTQYF.